This section outlines one T cell receptor beta chain sequence together with its context. Antigen unknown. Compared with germline, one end of the junction differs, possibly owing to a read error. This sample is part of a study of cytomegalovirus exposure and HLA in healthy donors. Overall study results and limits: HLA restriction was apparent for most CMV-associated TCR beta chains in a later analysis.

Researchers ran the PCR with 60 Vbeta and 13 Jbeta primers. TCRdb's table, derived via immunoSEQ multiplex PCR, lists solely in-frame clones and lacks some. The sample holds about 180,000 clones; roughly four fifths are singletons and the top ten take about 1.5%. Germline values: CDR1 SSHAT, CDR2 FNYEAQ (reference sequence). The CDR3 runs 16 residues. The chain couples TRBV7-7 to TRBJ1-5; tentative D call: TRBD1 (5 bases). This TCR derives from a man between 18 and 35 years old in good health and CMV-seronegative. The specimen was PBMCs. This chain's CDR3 is CASSPPRVQGSQPQHF. The CDR3 DNA sequence: TGTGCTAGCAGCCCCCCTAGGGTGCAGGGTAGTCAGCCCCAGCATTTT.